This T cell receptor beta chain was sequenced for a study of technical replicates of blood from several donors. Sequencing used immunoSEQ multiplex PCR; TCRdb keeps in-frame clones, though not all of them. Of under 80,000 clones listed, around 90% were seen once; the top ten hold approximately 0.4%. The V gene lost 8 bases and the J gene lost 0 bases, with 14 bases spanning the gap. The CDR3 has 15 amino acids. CDR1 is LNHDA, CDR2 SQIVND, per germline (reference sequence). This chain joins TRBV19 and TRBJ1-5; D gene unclear. This TCR was recovered from a human donor in good health. Some clones in this sample may be carry-over from other donors' samples. The sequencing input was T cells isolated from PBMCs. The CDR3 DNA sequence: TGTGCCAGTCTACTGGGCAGTTATAGCAATCAGCCCCAGCATTTT. This sequence encodes CASLLGSYSNQPQHF.